This is a list of T cell receptor beta chains from one sample in a study of PD-1 blockade in classical Hodgkin lymphoma. The repertoire was sequenced with immunoSEQ multiplex PCR; TCRdb's copy has only in-frame clones and lacks some. The table includes almost 100,000 clones, around nine tenths detected once. Material: peripheral blood mononuclear cells (PBMCs), obtained at baseline. The receptors come from a human donor with classical Hodgkin lymphoma. The CDR3 runs from the conserved cysteine through the conserved F or W. The order of the fields is clone size, J gene, V gene, D gene, CDR3 protein, CDR3 DNA. A D gene is named only where the DNA matches it firmly. Size is stated for part of the rows, as once, few or many counts, or as a class when the clone is expanded.

>NA|TRBJ1-4|TRBV7-6|NA
CASSLTGQNNEKLFF
TGTGCCAGCAGCTTAACGGGACAAAATAATGAAAAACTGTTTTTT
>NA|TRBJ2-7|TRBV6-1|NA
CATSVGGYEQYF
TGTGCCACCAGTGTAGGGGGGTACGAGCAGTACTTC
>NA|TRBJ2-6|TRBV29-1|NA
CSVIATQASTTTGANVLTF
TGCAGCGTTATAGCCACCCAAGCAAGCACCACGACTGGGGCCAACGTCCTGACTTTC
>NA|TRBJ2-6|TRBV4-1|NA
CASSQTTVFLSGANVLTF
TGCGCCAGCAGCCAAACGACAGTCTTCCTATCTGGGGCCAACGTCCTGACTTTC
>NA|TRBJ2-5|TRBV2|TRBD2
CASSPGLAGAQETQYF
TGTGCCAGCAGTCCGGGACTAGCGGGTGCCCAAGAGACCCAGTACTTC
>NA|TRBJ1-1|TRBV5-1|NA
CASSPSSWNTEAFF
TGCGCCAGCAGCCCCTCGTCGTGGAACACTGAAGCTTTCTTT
>NA|TRBJ2-1|TRBV9|NA
CASSVNNEQFF
TGTGCCAGCAGCGTCAACAATGAGCAGTTCTTC
>NA|TRBJ2-7|TRBV27|NA
CASSSLVGRYEQYF
TGTGCCAGCAGTTCACTAGTGGGGCGCTACGAGCAGTACTTC
>NA|TRBJ1-6|TRBV28|NA
CASINLGQDNSPLHF
TGTGCCAGCATAAATCTCGGGCAGGATAATTCACCCCTCCACTTT
>NA|TRBJ2-1|TRBV19|TRBD2
CASSISSGSRNEQFF
TGTGCCAGTAGTATATCCAGCGGGAGTAGGAATGAGCAGTTCTTC
>NA|TRBJ1-2|TRBV28|TRBD1
CASSLDRVAGYTF
TGTGCCAGCAGTTTGGACAGGGTTGCTGGCTACACCTTC
>NA|TRBJ2-2|TRBV4-1|NA
CASNSRGAGELFF
TGCGCCAGCAACTCCCGAGGGGCCGGGGAGCTGTTTTTT
>NA|TRBJ2-1|TRBV6-5|TRBD2
CASSSVSGSNEQFF
TGTGCCAGCAGTTCCGTTAGCGGGAGCAATGAGCAGTTCTTC
>NA|TRBJ2-3|TRBV7-3|TRBD1
CASSSDRFTDTQYF
TGTGCCAGCAGCTCGGACAGGTTCACAGATACGCAGTATTTT
>NA|TRBJ1-5|TRBV19|NA
CASSLRGINYSNQPQHF
TGTGCCAGTAGTTTGCGGGGGATAAATTATAGCAATCAGCCCCAGCATTTT
>NA|TRBJ2-1|TRBV2|TRBD2
CANPAGAGEQFF
TGTGCCAACCCAGCGGGAGCGGGAGAGCAGTTCTTC
>NA|TRBJ2-7|TRBV27|TRBD2
CASRTGTSVLYEQYF
TGTGCCAGCAGGACGGGGACTAGCGTACTCTACGAGCAGTACTTC
>NA|TRBJ1-2|TRBV5-1|NA
CASSLTGTGVYGYTF
TGCGCCAGCAGCTTGACGGGCACGGGGGTCTATGGCTACACCTTC
>NA|TRBJ2-7|TRBV6-1|TRBD1
CASSTRDRGYYEQYF
TGTGCCAGCAGTACCCGGGACAGGGGTTACTACGAGCAGTACTTC
>NA|TRBJ2-7|TRBV2|NA
CARGGRVGLSSYEQYF
TGTGCCAGAGGGGGGCGCGTCGGACTAAGCTCCTACGAGCAGTACTTC
>NA|TRBJ1-1|TRBV6-5|TRBD1
CASSYQGVPEAFF
TGTGCCAGCAGTTACCAGGGGGTCCCTGAAGCTTTCTTT
>NA|TRBJ2-7|TRBV28|NA
CASSNYYEQYF
TGTGCCAGCAGTAATTACTACGAGCAGTACTTC
>NA|TRBJ1-4|TRBV5-1|NA
CASSLEVGREKLFF
TGCGCCAGCAGCTTGGAGGTGGGCCGGGAAAAACTGTTTTTT
>NA|TRBJ1-5|TRBV19|NA
CASTWEGDLHQPQHF
TGTGCCAGTACCTGGGAGGGGGACCTGCACCAGCCCCAGCATTTT
>NA|TRBJ2-2|TRBV30|TRBD2
CASTPGTTNTGELFF
TGTGCCTCAACACCCGGGACTACGAACACCGGGGAGCTGTTTTTT
>once|TRBJ1-1|TRBV30|NA
CAWNRALNTEAFF
TGTGCCTGGAACAGAGCTTTGAACACTGAAGCTTTCTTT
>once|TRBJ2-7|TRBV6-5|NA
CASSDSRVGTYEQYF
TGTGCCAGCAGTGACTCTAGGGTCGGGACCTACGAGCAGTACTTC
>NA|TRBJ1-2|TRBV27|TRBD1
CASSLGVGTGVKGYTF
TGTGCCAGCAGTTTAGGCGTGGGGACAGGGGTAAAGGGCTACACCTTC
>once|TRBJ1-1|TRBV11-2|NA
CASSTGGAVSTEAFF
TGTGCCAGCAGCACCGGCGGGGCTGTAAGCACTGAAGCTTTCTTT
>NA|TRBJ1-2|TRBV10-2|NA
CASSTTGNYGYTF
TGCGCCAGCAGTACCACAGGGAACTATGGCTACACCTTC
>NA|TRBJ1-1|TRBV25-1|NA
CASSDRTSEAFF
TGTGCCAGCAGTGATAGGACTTCTGAAGCTTTCTTT
>NA|TRBJ2-7|TRBV11-2|TRBD2
CASSPGLAGGLYEQYF
TGTGCCAGCAGCCCAGGACTAGCGGGAGGGTTATACGAGCAGTACTTC
>NA|TRBJ2-7|TRBV7-6|TRBD2
CASSLEGGPEQYF
TGTGCCAGCAGCTTAGAGGGAGGGCCCGAGCAGTACTTC
>NA|TRBJ2-7|TRBV27|NA
CASSSARSGYEQYF
TGTGCCAGCAGTTCGGCCCGCAGTGGGTACGAGCAGTACTTC
>NA|TRBJ1-1|TRBV9|NA
CASSVEGEATEAFF
TGTGCCAGCAGCGTAGAAGGGGAGGCCACTGAAGCTTTCTTT
>NA|TRBJ2-4|TRBV30|NA
CAWSVGQKDKNIQYF
TGTGCCTGGAGTGTAGGACAGAAGGACAAAAACATTCAGTACTTC
>NA|TRBJ2-7|TRBV5-1|TRBD2
CASSLDMGLAGAEQYF
TGCGCCAGCAGCTTGGATATGGGACTAGCGGGAGCCGAGCAGTACTTC
>NA|TRBJ2-1|TRBV25-1|TRBD2
CASSAPKGAGASNEQFF
TGTGCCAGCAGTGCCCCCAAGGGAGCGGGAGCCAGCAATGAGCAGTTCTTC
>NA|TRBJ2-7|TRBV7-6|NA
CASSLTGAYEQYF
TGTGCCAGCAGCTTGACGGGGGCCTACGAGCAGTACTTC
>NA|TRBJ2-5|TRBV18|TRBD1
CASSPETGGEETQYF
TGTGCCAGCTCACCTGAGACAGGGGGCGAAGAGACCCAGTACTTC
>NA|TRBJ2-5|TRBV2|NA
CASIGPRRETQYF
TGTGCCAGCATCGGGCCCCGGCGGGAGACCCAGTACTTC
>once|TRBJ2-7|TRBV28|NA
CASTDSPGISYEQYF
TGTGCCAGCACCGATAGTCCGGGTATCTCCTACGAGCAGTACTTC
>once|TRBJ2-1|TRBV19|NA
CASSPTARGGLGEQFF
TGTGCCAGTAGTCCCACGGCTAGAGGGGGGCTCGGTGAGCAGTTCTTC
>NA|TRBJ1-4|TRBV19|NA
CASRNRATNEKLFF
TGTGCCAGTAGGAACAGGGCAACTAATGAAAAACTGTTTTTT
>NA|TRBJ2-3|TRBV12-5|NA
CASGITLAFPSTDTQYF
TGTGCTAGTGGTATCACGCTAGCGTTCCCTAGCACAGATACGCAGTATTTT
>once|TRBJ2-3|TRBV5-4|TRBD2
CASSRASGRNPTDTQYF
TGTGCCAGCAGTCGCGCTAGCGGGAGGAACCCCACAGATACGCAGTATTTT
>NA|TRBJ2-2|TRBV6-6|NA
CASSYTRGSGELFF
TGTGCCAGCAGTTACACGAGGGGATCCGGGGAGCTGTTTTTT
>once|TRBJ2-3|TRBV7-7|TRBD1
CASSRGQGGTDTQYF
TGTGCTAGCAGTCGAGGACAGGGTGGCACAGATACGCAGTATTTT
>few|TRBJ2-6|TRBV5-6|NA
CASSLSIGISGANVLTF
TGTGCCAGCAGCCTAAGCATTGGAATCTCTGGGGCCAACGTCCTGACTTTC
>NA|TRBJ1-2|TRBV18|NA
CASSPEKGANYGYTF
TGTGCCAGCTCACCCGAAAAAGGGGCTAACTATGGCTACACCTTC
>once|TRBJ2-1|TRBV6-5|NA
CASSSGRGSGWEQFF
TGTGCCAGCAGTTCCGGGCGGGGTTCGGGTTGGGAGCAGTTCTTC
>NA|TRBJ2-1|TRBV19|TRBD2
CASRPSGTSGEQFF
TGTGCCAGTAGACCTTCCGGGACTAGCGGTGAGCAGTTCTTC
>few|TRBJ2-7|TRBV2|NA
CASSGDTHEQYF
TGTGCCAGCAGTGGGGACACCCACGAGCAGTACTTC
>NA|TRBJ2-7|TRBV10-2|NA
CASKEIVVKPDEQYF
TGCGCCAGCAAGGAAATAGTTGTGAAGCCCGACGAGCAGTACTTC
>NA|TRBJ2-3|TRBV27|TRBD2
CASSLTVLAGGRTDTQYF
TGTGCCAGCAGTTTAACGGTACTAGCGGGAGGACGAACAGATACGCAGTATTTT
>NA|TRBJ2-5|TRBV25-1|NA
CASSGRGETQYF
TGTGCCAGCAGTGGCAGGGGAGAGACCCAGTACTTC
>NA|TRBJ2-5|TRBV5-1|TRBD1
CASSSPGQQETQYF
TGCGCCAGCAGCTCTCCGGGACAGCAAGAGACCCAGTACTTC
>NA|TRBJ2-7|TRBV27|TRBD1
CASTAGTGFSEQYF
TGTGCCAGCACCGCCGGGACAGGGTTTAGCGAGCAGTACTTC